These T cell receptor beta chains were read from a single sample in a study of cytomegalovirus exposure and HLA in healthy donors. Sequencing was performed with immunoSEQ multiplex PCR; in TCRdb, only in-frame clones are kept and a portion is missing. This table lists under 250,000 clones. Sequenced: PBMCs. The receptors were sampled from a girl aged 2 to 9 in good health and CMV-seropositive. The CDR3 runs from the conserved cysteine through the conserved F or W. Each record gives: V gene, J gene, clone size, D gene, CDR3 protein. D genes are given only for firm matches. For some rows the clone size is stated as once, few or many, or as a class when expanded; others skip it.

>TRBV6-1|TRBJ2-2|NA|TRBD1
CANQGANTGELFF
>TRBV14|TRBJ2-7|NA|NA
CASSPGDSYEQYF
>TRBV5-6|TRBJ2-1|NA|NA
CASSSTSSAPGNEQFF
>TRBV10-3|TRBJ2-1|NA|NA
CAISESRGGMYNEQFF
>TRBV5-1|TRBJ2-5|NA|TRBD2
CASSLAAGGNTRETQYF
>TRBV5-1|TRBJ2-3|NA|TRBD2
CASSLLAPSGADTQYF
>TRBV5-1|TRBJ1-1|NA|NA
CASSLGLIGGKNTEAFF
>TRBV13|TRBJ2-1|NA|NA
CASSLGHGSTPEQFF
>TRBV5-1|TRBJ2-3|NA|TRBD2
CASSLGGGRASDTQYF
>TRBV11-2|TRBJ2-7|NA|NA
CASSLVRDRPNF
>TRBV11-2|TRBJ1-2|NA|NA
CASSRSISRDTLGGYGYTF
>TRBV5-1|TRBJ2-6|NA|TRBD2
CASSLSSGSQAGANVLTF
>TRBV28|TRBJ2-5|NA|NA
CASSLFPLAWQETQYF
>TRBV13|TRBJ2-1|NA|TRBD1
CASSPGTGGLNEQFF
>TRBV9|NA|NA|NA
CASSVGVSISDEQYF
>TRBV6-6|TRBJ2-1|NA|NA
CASRELGGQFF
>TRBV29-1|TRBJ2-2|NA|TRBD2
CSVSGTTINTGELFF
>TRBV7-3|TRBJ2-5|NA|TRBD2
CASRFSKTSGETQYF
>TRBV30|TRBJ2-7|NA|NA
CAWSTNPYEQYF
>TRBV10-1|TRBJ1-2|NA|TRBD1
CASSESKGQGSYGYTF
>TRBV13|TRBJ2-6|NA|NA
CASRRMTSRSSGANVLTF
>TRBV19|TRBJ1-1|NA|NA
CASNQDSTEAFF
>TRBV2|TRBJ1-1|NA|TRBD1
CASSVDDRVRTLNTEAFF
>TRBV7-9|TRBJ1-5|NA|NA
CASSSRGYGNQPQHF
>TRBV25-1|TRBJ1-3|NA|NA
CASSDPTPGNTIYF
>TRBV28|TRBJ2-3|NA|TRBD1
CASSFVGQGTDTQYF
>TRBV5-1|TRBJ2-3|NA|NA
CASSSLGSSDTQYF
>TRBV6-5|TRBJ2-3|NA|NA
CASSPGTHTDTQYF
>TRBV27|TRBJ2-3|NA|NA
CASRALVGDTQYF
>TRBV19|TRBJ2-3|NA|TRBD2
CASSIDFSQTSGSTDTQYF
>TRBV19|TRBJ1-5|NA|TRBD1
CASSTPGTAYNQPQHF
>TRBV6-1|TRBJ1-6|NA|NA
CASSEGRSPLHF
>TRBV7-9|TRBJ2-1|NA|NA
CASSLKASAYNEQFF
>TRBV6-1|TRBJ2-3|NA|TRBD2
CASSALAGGDTDTQYF
>TRBV27|TRBJ1-1|NA|TRBD1
CASTGTGNTEAFF
>TRBV5-1|TRBJ2-1|NA|TRBD2
CARPGLASSYNEQFF
>TRBV9|TRBJ2-7|NA|NA
CASSVGTEAYEQYF
>TRBV5-1|TRBJ2-1|NA|NA
CASSSDSSYNEQFF
>TRBV19|TRBJ2-7|medium-sized|NA
CASSIAGVSYEQYF
>TRBV18|TRBJ2-7|NA|NA
CASSPGISGYEQYF
>TRBV7-9|TRBJ2-2|NA|NA
CAGGAGPTGELFF
>TRBV7-9|TRBJ2-1|NA|NA
CASNKQSYNEQFF
>TRBV28|TRBJ2-7|NA|TRBD1
CASSSPPAGGSYEQYF
>TRBV5-5|TRBJ2-1|NA|NA
CASSFPSRNHNEQFF
>TRBV9|TRBJ2-7|NA|NA
CASSERGTITSEQYF
>TRBV10-3|TRBJ1-4|NA|NA
CAISEQQASDEKLFF
>TRBV28|TRBJ2-5|NA|TRBD1
CATRGQGARETQYF
>TRBV28|TRBJ2-5|NA|NA
CASKLGAGETQYF